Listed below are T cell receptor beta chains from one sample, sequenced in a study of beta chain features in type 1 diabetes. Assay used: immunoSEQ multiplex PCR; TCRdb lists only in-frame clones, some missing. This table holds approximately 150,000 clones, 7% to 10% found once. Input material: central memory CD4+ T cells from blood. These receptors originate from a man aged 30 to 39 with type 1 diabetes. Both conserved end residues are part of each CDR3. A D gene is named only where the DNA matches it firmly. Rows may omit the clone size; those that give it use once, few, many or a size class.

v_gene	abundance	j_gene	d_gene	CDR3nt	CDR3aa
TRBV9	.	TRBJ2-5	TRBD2	TGTGCCAGCAGCGTAGGCAGCGGGGGGGAGACCCAGTACTTC	CASSVGSGGETQYF
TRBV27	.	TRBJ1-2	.	TGTGCCAGCAGGGATGGCCAGGGCGAGACCGCATTCTATGGCTACACCTTC	CASRDGQGETAFYGYTF
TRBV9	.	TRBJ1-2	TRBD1	TGTGCCAGCAGCACCCTAGGACAGGGGACCGGGTATGGCTACACCTTC	CASSTLGQGTGYGYTF
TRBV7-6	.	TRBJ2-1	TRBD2	TGTGCCAGCGGACTAGCGGGCAACAATGAGCAGTTCTTC	CASGLAGNNEQFF
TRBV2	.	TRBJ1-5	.	TGTGCCAGCAGTCCGGGTAGCAATCAGCCCCAGCATTTT	CASSPGSNQPQHF
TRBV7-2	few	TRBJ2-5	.	TGTGCCAGCAGCCGCACAGGGTTAGATGAGACCCAGTACTTC	CASSRTGLDETQYF
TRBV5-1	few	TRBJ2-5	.	TGCGCCAGCAGCCTTCAAGAGACCCAGTACTTC	CASSLQETQYF
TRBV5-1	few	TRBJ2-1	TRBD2	TGCGCCAGCAGCTTGATGGCGGGGGGCCAGAATGAGCAGTTCTTC	CASSLMAGGQNEQFF
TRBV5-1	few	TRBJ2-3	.	TGCGCCAGCAGCCCCTCCTGGACTTCAGATACGCAGTATTTT	CASSPSWTSDTQYF
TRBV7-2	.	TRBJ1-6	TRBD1	TGTGCCAGCAGCTTAACAGGGGCACCCCTCCACTTT	CASSLTGAPLHF
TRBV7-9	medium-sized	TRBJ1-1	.	TGTGCCAGCAGCCTGCAGGGGTCCTCCACTGAAGCTTTCTTT	CASSLQGSSTEAFF
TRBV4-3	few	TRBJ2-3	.	TGCGCCAGCAGCCAAGATAGACGGGGTACCCAGTATTTT	CASSQDRRGTQYF
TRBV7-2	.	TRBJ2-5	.	TGTGCCAGCAGCCCCCAGGGTGGCCAAGAGACCCAGTACTTC	CASSPQGGQETQYF
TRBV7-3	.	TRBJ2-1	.	TGTGCCAGCAGCTTAGGGGCTAGCTCCTACAATGAGCAGTTCTTC	CASSLGASSYNEQFF
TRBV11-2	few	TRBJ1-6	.	TGTGCCAGCAGCTTAGGGCTTCAGGGCGGTTCACCCCTCCACTTT	CASSLGLQGGSPLHF
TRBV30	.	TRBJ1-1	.	TGTGCCTGGAGTGTACCCCACATCGGGGTATCCGGGCCTGAAGCTTTCTTT	CAWSVPHIGVSGPEAFF
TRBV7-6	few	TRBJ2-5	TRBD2	TGTGCCAGCAGCTCCGGGACTAGCGTTAGTTGGGGGACCCAGTACTTC	CASSSGTSVSWGTQYF
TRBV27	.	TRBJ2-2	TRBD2	TGTGCCAGCAGTTTAGGACTAGCGGGGGCGTCCGGGGAGCTGTTTTTT	CASSLGLAGASGELFF
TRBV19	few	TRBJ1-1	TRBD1	TGTGCCAGTAGGCGAACAGGGGACACTGAAGCTTTCTTT	CASRRTGDTEAFF
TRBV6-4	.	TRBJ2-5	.	TGTGCCAGCAGCCGGGACTCCCAAGAGACCCAGTACTTC	CASSRDSQETQYF
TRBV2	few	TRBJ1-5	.	TGTGCCAGCCAACCAGGAGGTAGACAGCCCCAGCATTTT	CASQPGGRQPQHF
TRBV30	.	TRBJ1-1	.	TGTGCCTGGACCAGACGGGTTTTGAGGACTGAAGCTTTCTTT	CAWTRRVLRTEAFF
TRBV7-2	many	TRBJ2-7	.	TGTGCCAGCAGCCCCCAGGAGGTTATGCACGAGCAGTACTTC	CASSPQEVMHEQYF
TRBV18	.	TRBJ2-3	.	TGTGCCAGCTTGAGGGGCACAGATACGCAGTATTTT	CASLRGTDTQYF
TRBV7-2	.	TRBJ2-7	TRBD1	TGTGCCAGCAGCTTGTCGGACAGGGTCGGCTACGAGCAGTACTTC	CASSLSDRVGYEQYF
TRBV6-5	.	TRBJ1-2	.	TGTGCCAGCAGTCCAGACAGAAGCTATGGCTACACCTTC	CASSPDRSYGYTF
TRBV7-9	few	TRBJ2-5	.	TGTGCCAGCAGCCAAGGGGTTAGCTCGGCAGGGGAAGAGACCCAGTACTTC	CASSQGVSSAGEETQYF
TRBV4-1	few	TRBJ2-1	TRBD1	TGCGCCAGCAGGGGACAGGGTAAGAATGAGCAGTTCTTC	CASRGQGKNEQFF
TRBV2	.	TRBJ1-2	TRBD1	TGTGCCAGCAGTGGGGACAGGGCGGTCAATGGCTACACCTTC	CASSGDRAVNGYTF
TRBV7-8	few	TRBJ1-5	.	TGTGCCAGCAGCTTAGCCGGGAGGGAGCCCCAGCATTTT	CASSLAGREPQHF
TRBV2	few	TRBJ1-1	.	TGTGCCAGCAGCGAAGAGGGGGTTGAAGCTTTCTTT	CASSEEGVEAFF
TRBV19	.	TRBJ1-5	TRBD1	TGTGCCAGTAGTGGACAGGGGGACCGCAATCAGCCCCAGCATTTT	CASSGQGDRNQPQHF
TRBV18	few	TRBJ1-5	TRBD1	TGTGCCAGCTCATCCACTTCACCGGGACAGGGGGCCCATCATTTT	CASSSTSPGQGAHHF
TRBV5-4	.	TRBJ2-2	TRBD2	TGTGCCAGCAGCCCAGAGCGGGGGATGTCCGGGGAGCTGTTTTTT	CASSPERGMSGELFF
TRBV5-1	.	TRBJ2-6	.	TGCGCCAGCAGCTATGGACAGCGCTCTGGGGCCAACGTCCTGACTTTC	CASSYGQRSGANVLTF
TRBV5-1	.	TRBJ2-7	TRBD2	TGCGCCAGCAGCTCGATTAGCGGGGGCGCATCCGGCGAGCAGTACTTC	CASSSISGGASGEQYF
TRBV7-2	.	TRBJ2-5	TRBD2	TGTGCCAGCAGGAGCGGGGGGGCCTTTGAGACCCAGTACTTC	CASRSGGAFETQYF
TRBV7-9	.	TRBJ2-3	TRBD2	TGTGCCAGCAGCCCCCCTACTAGCGGGGGTAGAGATACGCAGTATTTT	CASSPPTSGGRDTQYF
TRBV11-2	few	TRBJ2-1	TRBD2	TGTGCCAGCAGCTTAGATTGGGGGGGATCCTACAATGAGCAGTTCTTC	CASSLDWGGSYNEQFF
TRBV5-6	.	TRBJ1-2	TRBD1	TGTGCCAGCAGCGCGGGGACAGCCGAGGTAGACGGCTACACCTTC	CASSAGTAEVDGYTF
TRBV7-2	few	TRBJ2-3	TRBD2	TGTGCCAGCAGCTTAGCGGCTAGCGGGGGGGTCACAGATACGCAGTATTTT	CASSLAASGGVTDTQYF
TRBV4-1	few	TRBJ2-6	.	TGCGCCAGCAGCCAAGAATCTGCTGGGGCCAACGTCCTGACTTTC	CASSQESAGANVLTF
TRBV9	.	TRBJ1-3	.	TGTGCCAGCAGTGCGGGAGGGACCTCTGGAAACACCATATATTTT	CASSAGGTSGNTIYF
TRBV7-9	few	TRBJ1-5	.	TGTGCCAGCAGCCAGGAGGGGAAACAGCCCCAGCATTTT	CASSQEGKQPQHF
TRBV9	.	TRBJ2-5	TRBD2	TGTGCCAGCAGCGTAGGGGGACTAGCGGAGACCCAGTACTTC	CASSVGGLAETQYF
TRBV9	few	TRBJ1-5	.	TGTGCCAGCAGCGTAGACGGGTCTCTCCAGCCCCAGCATTTT	CASSVDGSLQPQHF
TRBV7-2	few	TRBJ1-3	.	TGTGCCAGCAGCCCCCAGATTCCCTCTGGAAACACCATATATTTT	CASSPQIPSGNTIYF
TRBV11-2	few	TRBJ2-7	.	TGTGCCAGCAGCTCAACGGGGGTTAGTGAGCAGTACTTC	CASSSTGVSEQYF
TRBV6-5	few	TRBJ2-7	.	TGTGCCAGCAGCCCTCAGGCAGGGGCCTACGAGCAGTACTTC	CASSPQAGAYEQYF
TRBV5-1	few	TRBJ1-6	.	TGCGCCAGCAGCCTTGACTGGAATTCACCCCTCCACTTT	CASSLDWNSPLHF
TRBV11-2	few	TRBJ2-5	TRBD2	TGTGCCAGCAGCCCTGGGGCTAGCGGGGGGTTAGTAGTAGAGACCCAGTACTTC	CASSPGASGGLVVETQYF
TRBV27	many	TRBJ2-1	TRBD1	TGTGCCAGCAGTTTAAACGGGGACAGGGTCCATGAGCAGTTCTTC	CASSLNGDRVHEQFF
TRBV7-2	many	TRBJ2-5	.	TGTGCCAGCAGAAATCCGGGGGTCGGCCTGGAGACCCAGTACTTC	CASRNPGVGLETQYF
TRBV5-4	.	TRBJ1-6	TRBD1	TGTGCCAGCAGCTCCCGTACAGGGGGGGAATCACCCCTCCACTTT	CASSSRTGGESPLHF